This entry is about one T cell receptor (beta chain). The specificity of this receptor is unknown. No clone much larger than this one lies a single base away; base qualities are absent. V ends up 5 bases short and J 7 bases short, with an unmatched junction base count of 8. For CDR1 and CDR2, the germline V gene lists SGHVS and FQNEAQ. The CDR3 measures 15 amino acids from cysteine to phenylalanine. Only CDR3 DNA remains: 45 bases, in frame from the first base. The donors were healthy, HIV-negative adults with no recently reported acute infections or vaccinations. Every donor was a Caucasian adult living in Nashville, Tennessee, USA. Magnetic negative selection was used to enrich CD4+ T cells, after which naive cells were positively selected on CD45RA and the negative fraction became the memory subset. After blood collection by leukapheresis, PBMCs were isolated using Ficoll-Histopaque density gradient centrifugation and then cryopreserved in the vapor phase of liquid nitrogen. Purity and quantity of every magnetically sorted T cell population were checked by analytical flow cytometry. Genomic DNA was isolated from each sorted fraction and quantified by UV absorbance on a Nanodrop 2000c.

The sample originates from a study of shared clonotypes between healthy human individuals (dated by TCRdb to between 2020 and 2021). In terms of the full investigation: Two women and a few men aged 18 to 49 years were included in the cohort. Per donor, three plates each were used for CD4 naive and CD4 memory, two for CD8 naive, and one for CD8 memory. Blood TCR repertoires of five healthy adults were deeply sequenced to estimate repertoire size and the extent of clonotype sharing between individuals. To increase sequencing depth and limit assay-specific biases, different laboratories used diverse techniques to prepare libraries and sequence TCR repertoires. Each donor's leukapheresis produced roughly between about 0.85 and 10 billion PBMCs.

Broad study findings and their caveats: Pairwise subsampling indicated that sequencing depth was expected to affect the degree of clonotype sharing among donors. Only blood was sampled, and tissue TCR repertoires likely differ from those in blood. About 5% of naive CD4, 3.5% of naive CD8, 2.3% of memory CD4, and less than 0.45% of memory CD8 clonotypes were shared across a few donors. Naive subsets generally had larger estimated clonotype richness than memory subsets did. Because the study included only a small number of donors, the genetic and exposure-history diversity represented was limited. Compared with non-shared clonotypes, the clonotypes found in all four sorted-subset donors had higher generation probabilities. Incomplete sequencing was indicated by rarefaction of sorted-subset datasets, despite the large sequencing depth.

Using the deep immunoSEQ assay, multiplex PCR amplified TCR CDR3 regions from genomic DNA. Genomic DNA extracted from each cell subset was distributed evenly over all wells of several immunoSEQ 96-well plates, and each plate served as one replicate. For sorted subsets, each replicate PCR was loaded with 200 to 250 ng genomic DNA, equivalent to 32,000 or so T cell genomes. Purified libraries were quantified with a Qubit 3.0 fluorometer, sized on a Bioanalyzer 2100, and re-quantified with the KAPA Library Quantification kit. A separate single-read 150-cycle Illumina NextSeq 550 flow cell was used to sequence each immunoSEQ 96-well plate. On the authors' methods: Because the immunoSEQ output held only junctional sequences and lacked quality scores, the filtering could not match the filtering applied to full-length reads. To assign V/J genes and CDR3, sequences were annotated using PyIR, a Python wrapper for IgBLAST v1.9, with IMGT germline references. Any read was removed if the V/J assignment was weak (E-value above 1e-6), the CDR3 was missing, or the read contained stop codons, out-of-frame junctions, or ambiguous translated residues. A V3J clonotype was defined by an identical inferred V gene, J gene, and CDR3 amino acid sequence. Percentage overlap between repertoires was calculated by dividing the number of shared unique clonotypes by the size of the smaller repertoire. Richness of each repertoire was evaluated using RTK rarefaction, the Chao1 estimator, and Recon v2.1 estimates of unobserved clonotypes. For all TCRbeta clonotypes obtained by the gDNA method from four donors, generation probabilities were computed with OLGA. TCRdb re-hosts the immuneACCESS table, in-frame sequences only. Its copies lack some clones; in the studies checked, an unresolved V gene accounts for under half of them, and the cause for the rest is not known. That table is the source of V, J and clone size, and D and trimming were worked out from the DNA. This sample has about 680,000 clones in its table, and 74% of those were observed once. The biggest ten clones account for under 2% of the sample.

The clonotype originates from a woman between 25 and 40 years old in good health. The rearranged chain carries TRBV7-8 and TRBJ1-4, with 9 bases aligning to TRBD1. The sequencing input was memory CD4+ T cells sorted from blood. Reading the label with the study, this specimen's cell subset or site is: CD45RA-negative fraction. The CDR3 here reads CASSLLTGGFEKLFF. The nucleotide sequence reads as follows: TGTGCCAGCAGCCTCTTGACAGGGGGGTTTGAAAAACTGTTTTTT.